This passage covers 32 T cell receptor beta chains from one sample sequenced in a study of T cells in Graves' hyperthyroidism and ophthalmopathy. From RNA transcripts, TCR beta CDR3 regions were amplified. First-round RT-PCR targeting the TCR CDR3 was performed with the HTBI primer set. TCRdb re-called the multiplex PCR reads with MiXCR, one entry per CDR3 protein. The repertoire has 560,000 or so distinct CDR3 sequences, around 42% of them found once; the top ten carry 6.5% to 9%. Sequencing was done on a sample of peripheral blood or thyroid tissue (not recorded which). These receptors were obtained from a woman aged 18 to 35 with Graves' hyperthyroidism.

This clonotype was recorded at least ten times. This chain links TRBV7-2 with TRBJ1-6, with D uncertain. Germline V gene lookup returns CDR1 SGHTA and CDR2 FQGNSA. V lost 5 bases, J lost 8 bases, and 16 bases lay in between. The CDR3 runs to 15 residues. In DNA, the CDR3 is TGTGCCAGCAGCCAGATGGGCGGGCCGGATTCACCCCTCCACTTT. Protein sequence: CASSQMGGPDSPLHF. The complete variable domain, with remaining parts taken from reference TRBV7-2 and TRBJ1-6, reads GAGVSQSPSNKVTEKGKDVELRCDPISGHTALYWYRQSLGQGLEFLIYFQGNSAPDKSGLPSDRFSAERTGGSVSTLTIQRTQQEDSAVYLCASSQMGGPDSPLHFGNGTRLTVT.

Many counts were recorded for this clonotype. The chain is built from TRBV19 and TRBJ2-7; 9 bases agree with TRBD2. J lost 6 bases, V lost 7 bases, and 7 bases had no gene match. The CDR3 contains 13 residues. CDR1 LNHDA and CDR2 SQIVND come from the germline V gene (reference sequence). The CDR3 DNA sequence: TGTGCCAGTACTACTAGCGGGTTACGCGAGCAGTACTTC. The encoded protein is CASTTSGLREQYF.

This clonotype has ten or more counts. This chain uses TRBV2 with TRBJ1-6, with D possibly TRBD1 on 6 matching bases. The CDR3 has 13 amino acids. V lost 7 bases to trimming and J lost 7 bases, with 11 bases between them. CDR1 is SNHLY, CDR2 FYNNEI, per germline. This CDR3 reads CASIQGENSPLHF. CDR3 sequence (DNA): TGTGCCAGCATACAGGGTGAAAATTCACCCCTCCACTTT.

The chain carries TRBV29-1 and TRBJ1-2; D remains unclear. V was trimmed by 8 bases and J by 5 bases, leaving 12 bases between them. The CDR3 length is 11 residues. In germline, CDR1 is SQVTM, CDR2 ANQGSEA. CDR3 coding DNA: TGCAGCTTAGCTACGGATTATGGCTACACCTTC. Amino acids: CSLATDYGYTF.

In this sample, this clonotype turned up a few times. The chain couples TRBV7-2 to TRBJ2-7, with a possible D match to TRBD1 (5 bases). This CDR3 is 14 amino acids long. Trimming pared 6 bases from V and 3 bases from J, leaving 15 bases between. Per germline, CDR1 SGHTA and CDR2 FQGNSA. The CDR3 nucleotides read TGTGCCAGCAGTTGGGCAGGGCTTGTCTACGAGCAGTACTTC. This gives the protein CASSWAGLVYEQYF.

In this sample, this clonotype turned up many times. The V call is TRBV29-1, the J call TRBJ1-1; D unclear. Germline loops: CDR1 SQVTM, CDR2 ANQGSEA. V was pared by 6 bases and J by 3 bases, with 14 bases between. The CDR3 has 13 amino acids. In DNA form, the CDR3 reads TGCAGCGTGGCCACCGGAGGCGACACTGAAGCTTTCTTT. Translating gives CSVATGGDTEAFF.

This sequence joins TRBV6-1 and TRBJ2-7; 9 bases align to TRBD1. Germline CDR1 is MNHNS and CDR2 is SASEGT. J lost 4 bases, V lost 3 bases, and 7 bases had no gene match. The CDR3 length is 15 residues. The CDR3 here is CASSDVDRGYYEQYF. CDR3 bases: TGTGCCAGCAGTGATGTAGACAGGGGGTATTACGAGCAGTACTTC.

This clonotype appeared once. The chain links TRBV7-9 to TRBJ2-7; D unresolved. Trimming left V 2 bases short and J 3 bases short, with 14 bases between. CDR1 SEHNR and CDR2 FQNEAQ come from the germline V gene (reference sequence). The CDR3 has 15 residues. The CDR3 DNA follows: TGTGCCAGCAGCTTAAAAGTAAGCGCGGACTACGAGCAGTACTTC. Its translation is CASSLKVSADYEQYF.

In this sample, this clonotype turned up many times. The chain combines TRBV24-1 with TRBJ1-5, with D uncertain. This CDR3 is 12 amino acids long. Germline V gene lookup returns CDR1 KGHDR and CDR2 SFDVKD. Trimming left V 4 bases short and J 4 bases short, with 4 bases between. CDR3: CATSDQNQPQHF. The CDR3 DNA follows: TGTGCCACCAGTGACCAAAATCAGCCCCAGCATTTT.

V and J are TRBV10-3 and TRBJ1-2; D possibly corresponds to TRBD1 (6 bases). V lost 3 bases, J lost 0 bases, and 8 bases lay in between. Germline assignment: CDR1 ENHRY and CDR2 SYGVKD. This CDR3 spans 14 amino acids. The CDR3 is CAISDGTTNYGYTF. In DNA form, the CDR3 reads TGTGCCATCAGTGATGGGACAACTAACTATGGCTACACCTTC.

At least ten counts were recorded for this clonotype. The chain uses TRBV14 and TRBJ1-2, with TRBD1 as a possible D gene (6 bases). The V and J ends lost 0 bases and 7 bases respectively, with 12 bases between them. CDR3 length: 14 amino acids. The germline V gene encodes CDR1 SGHDN and CDR2 FVKESK. The CDR3 DNA reads TGTGCCAGCAGCCAAGACGGAACAGGGTTTGGCTACACCTTC. Its protein is CASSQDGTGFGYTF.

The chain couples TRBV29-1 to TRBJ1-2; 10 nucleotides line up with TRBD1. V lost 0 bases to trimming and J lost 4 bases; unmatched junction nucleotides: 5. This CDR3 has 15 residues. The germline CDR1 and CDR2 sequences are SQVTM and ANQGSEA. The CDR3 loop reads CSVEDPDRGGYGYTF. In nucleotides, the CDR3 is TGCAGCGTTGAAGATCCGGACAGGGGGGGCTATGGCTACACCTTC.

This clonotype came up a few times. The rearrangement links TRBV7-9 to TRBJ1-2, with D hard to call. The germline CDR1 and CDR2 sequences are SEHNR and FQNEAQ (reference sequence). CDR3 size: 15 residues. With 1 base removed from V and 4 bases from J, the gap between germline ends came to 13 bases. The DNA of the CDR3 is TGTGCCAGCAGCTTAGGGGCGGGTTCCGGCTATGGCTACACCTTC. The encoded protein is CASSLGAGSGYGYTF.

The genes are TRBV7-9 and TRBJ1-4; D perhaps matches TRBD1 (6 bases). The CDR3 totals 14 residues. Trimming shortened V by 3 bases and J by 6 bases, and 11 bases separated the two germline ends. The germline V gene has CDR1 SEHNR and CDR2 FQNEAQ (reference sequence). The CDR3 sequence is CASSFERTDEKLFF. CDR3 coding DNA: TGTGCCAGCAGCTTTGAGAGGACAGATGAAAAACTGTTTTTT.

Notes on this clonotype: A read error is likely, as this CDR3 ends without the conserved phenylalanine or tryptophan. The DNA is omitted, as the CDR3 cannot be located on it reliably, and the CDR3 follows TCRdb's listing. The J gene is TRBJ1-6, the V gene TRBV2. Germline CDR1 and CDR2: SNHLY and FYNNEI. The CDR3 totals 13 residues, both ends included. This CDR3 reads CASSGSINSPLQS.

In the case of this clonotype: A much larger clone differs by one base, so this may be a read error. V gene TRBV6-1 combines with J gene TRBJ1-2; D is undetermined. Trimming removed 5 bases at V and 8 bases at J, with 18 bases between. Germline CDR1 MNHNS, CDR2 SASEGT. CDR3 size: 14 residues. The CDR3 loop is CASSQPTGRAGYTF. The DNA of the CDR3 is TGTGCCAGCAGTCAACCGACCGGACGGGCCGGCTACACCTTC.

Only a few counts were recorded for this clonotype. The V and J genes are TRBV7-8 and TRBJ2-5, with D tentatively TRBD1 (6 bases). CDR3 length equals 15 residues. The germline CDR1 and CDR2 sequences are SGHVS and FQNEAQ. Trimming removed 5 bases from V and 5 bases from J, with 18 bases in between. Here the CDR3 reads CASSQVPGARETQYF. CDR3 in DNA: TGTGCCAGCAGCCAAGTCCCAGGGGCAAGGGAGACCCAGTACTTC.

This clonotype occurred a few times. This chain connects TRBV25-1 to TRBJ2-5, with 10 bases aligning to TRBD2. J lost 2 bases, V lost 9 bases, and 9 bases had no gene match. Germline lookup yields CDR1 MGHDK and CDR2 SYGVNS. The CDR3 totals 15 residues. The CDR3 spells CARGQREGRQETQYF. CDR3 coding DNA: TGTGCCAGGGGGCAGCGGGAGGGCCGTCAAGAGACCCAGTACTTC.

This clonotype appeared once. V gene TRBV6-1 combines with J gene TRBJ1-6, with 10 bases that match TRBD1. Germline CDR1 is MNHNS and CDR2 is SASEGT. The V and J ends lost 8 bases and 10 bases, in that order; junction bases with no gene match: 11. This CDR3 is 15 amino acids long. The CDR3 bases are TGTGCCAGCTCACCACTCCGGGACAGGGGATCACCCCTCCACTTT. This gives the protein CASSPLRDRGSPLHF.

This clonotype came up a few times. The J gene is TRBJ1-2, the V gene TRBV7-9; a possible D gene is TRBD1 (5 bases). This CDR3 has 15 residues. V lost 3 bases to trimming and J lost 4 bases, with 15 bases between them. Germline CDR1 SEHNR, CDR2 FQNEAQ (reference sequence). The CDR3 DNA is TGTGCCAGCAGCTTGGGGACCGCGGCTAGCTATGGCTACACCTTC. Its translation is CASSLGTAASYGYTF.

J is TRBJ1-2 and V is TRBV25-1; a possible D gene is TRBD1 (5 bases). V was shortened by 5 bases and J by 4 bases, with 11 bases between the two germline ends. This CDR3 contains 13 residues. Germline CDR1 MGHDK, CDR2 SYGVNS. The CDR3 is CASSSGDRYGYTF. CDR3 nucleotides: TGTGCCAGCAGTTCGGGGGACCGCTATGGCTACACCTTC.

This clonotype was found many times. The V call is TRBV2, the J call TRBJ1-6; no reliable D call. Germline values: CDR1 SNHLY, CDR2 FYNNEI. This CDR3 spans 13 amino acids. Between the trimmed V and J ends, which lost 10 bases and 5 bases, there was a span of 12 bases. The CDR3, as DNA: TGTGCCACCAAAATTCGAGATAATTCACCCCTCCACTTT. Translation: CATKIRDNSPLHF. The full variable domain, with the rest looked up from reference TRBV2 and TRBJ1-6, is EPEVTQTPSHQVTQMGQEVILRCVPISNHLYFYWYRQILGQKVEFLVSFYNNEISEKSEIFDDQFSVERPDGSNFTLKIRSTKLEDSAMYFCATKIRDNSPLHFGNGTRLTVT.

J is TRBJ1-1 and V is TRBV25-1; D is uncertain. Germline V gene data show CDR1 as MGHDK and CDR2 as SYGVNS. The CDR3 extends over 14 amino acids. Trimming removed 6 bases from V and 4 bases from J, with 15 bases in between. CDR3 amino acids: CASSQDLQVTEAFF. For the CDR3, the DNA is TGTGCCAGCAGCCAAGATCTCCAGGTCACTGAAGCTTTCTTT.

The J gene is TRBJ1-1, the V gene TRBV7-3, with unresolved D. Trimming took 1 base from V and 0 from J, leaving 9 bases between them. In germline, CDR1 is SGHTA, CDR2 FQGTGA. This CDR3 region has 15 residues. The CDR3 protein is CASSLIPALNTEAFF. CDR3 in DNA: TGTGCCAGCAGCTTAATACCAGCTTTGAACACTGAAGCTTTCTTT. The complete variable domain, with remaining parts taken from reference TRBV7-3 and TRBJ1-1, reads GAGVSQTPSNKVTEKGKYVELRCDPISGHTALYWYRQSLGQGPEFLIYFQGTGAADDSGLPNDRFFAVRPEGSVSTLKIQRTERGDSAVYLCASSLIPALNTEAFFGQGTRLTVV.

The chain joins TRBV6-1 to TRBJ2-7; the match to TRBD1 covers 10 bases. Unmatched junction bases numbered 6, after V lost 8 bases and J lost 2 bases. CDR1 and CDR2 from the germline V gene are MNHNS and SASEGT. The CDR3 length is 14 residues. CDR3 residues: CASLRGQGTYEQYF. The DNA of the CDR3 is TGTGCCAGCCTAAGGGGACAGGGGACCTACGAGCAGTACTTC.

Details on this clonotype: A much larger clone lies one base from this, so it may be a read error. The rearrangement joins TRBV7-3 to TRBJ1-1; TRBD1 might be the D (5 bases). The CDR3 extends over 13 amino acids. Germline loops: CDR1 SGHTA, CDR2 FQGTGA. The CDR3 DNA reads as TGTGCCAGCGGCTTAGCAAGGGGAGGTGAAGCTTTCTTT. This translates into CASGLARGGEAFF.

This clonotype appeared many times. This chain links TRBV19 with TRBJ2-5; D ambiguous. Between the trimmed V and J ends, which lost 1 base and 5 bases, there was a span of 14 bases. The CDR3 extends over 15 amino acids. Germline-derived CDR1 and CDR2 are LNHDA and SQIVND (reference sequence). CDR3 in amino acids: CASSIGSTRVETQYF. The DNA for the CDR3 is TGTGCCAGTAGTATAGGCTCGACAAGGGTGGAGACCCAGTACTTC.

The chain combines TRBV7-9 with TRBJ2-7; 9 bases agree with TRBD2. The CDR3 is 16 residues long. V shed 8 bases, J shed 3 bases, and the junction held 14 bases outside the gene matches. The germline CDR1 and CDR2 sequences are SEHNR and FQNEAQ (reference sequence). The CDR3 loop reads CASGGPELAGRYEQYF. In nucleotides, the CDR3 is TGTGCCAGCGGAGGCCCGGAACTAGCGGGTCGCTACGAGCAGTACTTC.

V is TRBV7-9 and J is TRBJ1-4; D not certain. The CDR3 loop spans 16 amino acids. Trimming cost V 5 bases and J 5 bases, with 18 bases left between them. Germline loops: CDR1 SEHNR, CDR2 FQNEAQ (reference sequence). CDR3 sequence: CASSRSLVAQNEKLFF. CDR3 coding DNA: TGTGCCAGCAGCCGGTCCCTAGTTGCTCAGAATGAAAAACTGTTTTTT.

This clonotype has a count of ten or more. This chain connects TRBV10-3 to TRBJ2-7; TRBD1 matches 8 bases. The junction had 9 bases not matched to a gene; V was cut back by 0 bases and J by 5 bases. Germline V lookup: CDR1 ENHRY, CDR2 SYGVKD. The CDR3 covers 16 residues. CDR3 region: CAISESWQGAVNEQYF. In DNA, the CDR3 is TGTGCCATCAGTGAGTCGTGGCAGGGGGCAGTTAACGAGCAGTACTTC.

In its sample, this clonotype was seen many times. This chain connects TRBV25-1 to TRBJ2-3; D remains ambiguous. Germline CDR1 and CDR2: MGHDK and SYGVNS. CDR3 length equals 15 residues. V was clipped by 0 bases and J by 0 bases, with 7 bases between them. CDR3 residues: CASSEYRDSTDTQYF. In DNA form, the CDR3 reads TGTGCCAGCAGTGAATACAGAGATAGCACAGATACGCAGTATTTT.

The J gene is TRBJ2-5, the V gene TRBV29-1; D is ambiguous. The CDR3 has 11 residues. Germline CDR1 reads SQVTM; CDR2 reads ANQGSEA. Between the trimmed V and J ends, which lost 4 bases and 5 bases, there was a span of 8 bases. The CDR3 nucleotides read TGCAGCGTTGGAGTGGTTGAGACCCAGTACTTC. Translated, it gives CSVGVVETQYF.